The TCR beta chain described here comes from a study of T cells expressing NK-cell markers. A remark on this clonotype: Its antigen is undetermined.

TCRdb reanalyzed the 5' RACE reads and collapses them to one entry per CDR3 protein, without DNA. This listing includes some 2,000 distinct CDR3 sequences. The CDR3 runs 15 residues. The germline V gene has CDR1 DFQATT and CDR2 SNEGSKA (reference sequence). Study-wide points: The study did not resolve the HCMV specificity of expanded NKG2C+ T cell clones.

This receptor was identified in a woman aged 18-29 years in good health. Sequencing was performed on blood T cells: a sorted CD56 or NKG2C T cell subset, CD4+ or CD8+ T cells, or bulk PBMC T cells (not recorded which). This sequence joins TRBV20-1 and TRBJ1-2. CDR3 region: CSARDFPREEYGYTF.